This T cell receptor (beta chain) emerged from a study of blood T cell repertoires in COVID-19 (dated by TCRdb to about 2020). General notes on the study: The collaborator samples originated in the United States, Italy and Spain and spanned the acute and convalescent phases of COVID-19. Subjects who had been exposed to COVID-19, were actively infected with it, or had recovered from it provided the deeply sampled blood TCRbeta repertoires that made up the dataset. The samples were drawn from two sources: the first 160 participants of the ongoing ImmuneRACE study, and 1,200 or so subjects contributed by 6 global collaborators. HLA class I and class II types, where available, came from metadata supplied by the sample provider rather than from assay-based typing. The repertoires were made available in a free public database intended to serve as a resource for research on the immune response to SARS-CoV-2. The sample metadata nearly always contained a de-identified subject ID, COVID-19 status, age in years and sex. The material from the prospective study consisted of cDNA or gDNA derived from T cells, B-cell-depleted T cells, or PBMCs.

Note on this clone: It has no known antigen specificity. No base quality values were provided; no much bigger clone lies one nucleotide off.

Including the terminal cysteine and phenylalanine, the CDR3 comprises 12 residues. The retained sequence is limited to the CDR3, 36 bases, with the frame set at the first base. V was cut back by 8 bases and J by 3 bases, leaving a gap of 13 bases between them. As encoded in the germline V gene, CDR1 is SQVTM while CDR2 is ANQGSEA. Each collaborating institution followed its own protocols to collect whole blood in K2EDTA tubes. For TCRbeta analysis, collaborators shipped samples as frozen whole blood, isolated PBMCs, or DNA extracted from either of those sample types. Points the paper makes about the study in general: The quantity of clinical and demographic metadata differed by source and by participant and was supplied without curation.

TCRbeta CDR3 regions were amplified from genomic DNA by means of the immunoSEQ Assay, a bias-controlled multiplex PCR. The original methods were these. Within the assay, amplification of reference gene primers was used to estimate how many nucleated cells each sample contained. To quantify the absolute abundance of each unique TCRbeta CDR3 rearrangement, sequence reads were collapsed and filtered. For each sample, productive Simpson clonality was calculated as the square root of Simpson's diversity index across productive rearrangements. In TCRdb, the immuneACCESS table is reduced to in-frame sequences with V and J assigned. These tables do not hold every clone; where another copy was compared, an unresolved V gene accounts for under half, and the others remain unexplained. The DNA was the basis for D and trimming; V, J and clone size are from that table. For this sample there are 100,000 or so clones; nearly 90% appear just once. The ten largest clonotypes hold 2% to 2.5% of the sample.

The sample taken for sequencing was peripheral blood. This clonotype was sampled from a man in his forties or fifties with active COVID-19. This chain joins TRBV29-1 to TRBJ2-5, with a tentative D gene TRBD1 over 5 matching bases. The nucleotide sequence is TGCAGCTTATGGACAAACGAAGAGACCCAGTACTTC. It codes for CSLWTNEETQYF.